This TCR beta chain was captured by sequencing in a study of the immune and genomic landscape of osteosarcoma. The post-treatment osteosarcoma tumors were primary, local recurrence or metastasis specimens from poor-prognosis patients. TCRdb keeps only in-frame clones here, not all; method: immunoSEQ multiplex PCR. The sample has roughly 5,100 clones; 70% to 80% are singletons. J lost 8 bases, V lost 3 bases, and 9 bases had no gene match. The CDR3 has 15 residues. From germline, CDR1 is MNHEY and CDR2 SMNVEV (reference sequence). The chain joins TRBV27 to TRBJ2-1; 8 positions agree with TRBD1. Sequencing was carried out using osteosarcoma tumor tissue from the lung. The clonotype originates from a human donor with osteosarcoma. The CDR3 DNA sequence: TGTGCCAGCAGTTTCGAGACAGGGGATTGGGATGAGCAGTTCTTC. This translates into CASSFETGDWDEQFF.